This TCR beta chain was profiled in a study of STAT5B mutations in CD4+ large granular lymphocyte leukemia. Libraries were prepared by immunoSEQ multiplex PCR; TCRdb keeps only in-frame clonotypes and omits some of them. Here the sample spans several thousand clones, about three quarters being singletons. CDR3 length: 15 residues. CDR1 and CDR2 (germline): ENHRY, SYGVKD. V lost 5 bases and J lost 6; bases outside the gene matches: 9. This receptor was obtained from a man at least 80 years old with CD4+ T-cell large granular lymphocyte leukemia. The sequencing sample was made of PBMCs. The chain couples TRBV10-3 to TRBJ2-3; 9 nucleotides align to TRBD1. The DNA of the CDR3 is TGTGCCATCAGTCCAGCCCTGACAGGGGGTGATACGCAGTATTTT. It is translated as CAISPALTGGDTQYF.